This T cell receptor beta chain came from a study of T cells in Graves' hyperthyroidism and ophthalmopathy. Study-wide findings and caveats: Ophthalmopathy was identified by the model a median about 6.4 months ahead of onset. Blood shared most expanded thyroid clonotypes above 0.001.

Germline V gene sequence: CDR1 GTSNPN, CDR2 SVGIG (reference sequence). V dropped 3 bases and J dropped 2 bases, with 5 bases sitting between them. The CDR3 length is 13 residues. Amplified TCR beta CDR3 regions came from RNA transcripts. The TCR CDR3 first-round RT-PCR relied on the HTBI primer set. TCRdb reanalysed the multiplex PCR reads using MiXCR and keeps one entry per CDR3 protein. The sample includes about 210,000 distinct CDR3 sequences, 17% seen only once; the top ten take 50%. Absent ophthalmopathy progression within 18 months defined stable Graves' hyperthyroidism. As for this clonotype: Its antigen is as yet unknown.

Sequenced sample: blood. This chain joins TRBV30 and TRBJ2-6, with TRBD1 as a possible D gene (5 bases). This receptor was taken from a man aged 50-59 years with Graves' hyperthyroidism. CDR3 sequence reads: CAWRGPGANVLTF. The CDR3 region has the DNA TGTGCCTGGAGGGGGCCTGGGGCCAACGTCCTGACTTTC.